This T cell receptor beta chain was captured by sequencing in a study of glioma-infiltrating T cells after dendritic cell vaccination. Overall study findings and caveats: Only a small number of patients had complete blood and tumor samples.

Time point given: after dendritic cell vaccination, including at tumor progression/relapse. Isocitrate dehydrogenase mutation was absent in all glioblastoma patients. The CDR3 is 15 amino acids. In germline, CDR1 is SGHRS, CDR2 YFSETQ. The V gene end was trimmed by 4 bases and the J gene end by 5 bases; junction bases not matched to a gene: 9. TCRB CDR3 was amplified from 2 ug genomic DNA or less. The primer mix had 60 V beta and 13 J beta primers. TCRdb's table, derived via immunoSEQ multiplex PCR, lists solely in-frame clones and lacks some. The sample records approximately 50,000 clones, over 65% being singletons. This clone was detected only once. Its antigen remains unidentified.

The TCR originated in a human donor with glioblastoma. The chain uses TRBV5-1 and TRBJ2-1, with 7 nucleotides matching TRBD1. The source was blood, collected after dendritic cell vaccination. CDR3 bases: TGCGCCAGCAGCCCCAGCAGACAGGGAAACAATGAGCAGTTCTTC. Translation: CASSPSRQGNNEQFF.